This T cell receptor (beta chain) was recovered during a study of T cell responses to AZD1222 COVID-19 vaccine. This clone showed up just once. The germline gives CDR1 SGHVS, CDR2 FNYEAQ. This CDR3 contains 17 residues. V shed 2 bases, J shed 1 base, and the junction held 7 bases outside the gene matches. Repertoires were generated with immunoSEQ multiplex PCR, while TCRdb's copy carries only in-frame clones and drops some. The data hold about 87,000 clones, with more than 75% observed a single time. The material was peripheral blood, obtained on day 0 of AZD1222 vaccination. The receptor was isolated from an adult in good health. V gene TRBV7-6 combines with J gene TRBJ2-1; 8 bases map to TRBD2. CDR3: CASSLTPLADSYNEQFF. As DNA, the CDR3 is TGTGCCAGCAGCTTAACCCCACTAGCGGATTCCTACAATGAGCAGTTCTTC.